This T cell receptor beta chain was obtained from a study of cytomegalovirus exposure and HLA in healthy donors. Study in general: Among approximately 400 genotyped donors, around 80% fell in the Caucasian-associated ancestry cluster.

Regarding this clone: Its antigen is not identified.

The study, taken as a whole, reports: Presence/absence analyses assumed roughly uniform sequencing depth across donors. Most TCR sequences were rare, but some public TCRs occurred in many donors.

Everyone who donated was a healthy bone marrow donor. Vbeta (60) and Jbeta (13) primers were used in the PCR. Some clones are missing from TCRdb's copy, which holds only in-frame ones; the method was immunoSEQ multiplex PCR. Among 99,000 or so clones, approximately 80% were seen once, and the ten largest hold over 15%. In germline, CDR1 is SGHTA, CDR2 FQGNSA. The CDR3 has 17 residues. Trimming took 3 bases from V and 6 from J; bases not matched to a gene: 9. The TCR comes from a man aged 55-75 years in good health and CMV-seropositive. The chain employs TRBV7-2 and TRBJ2-1, with 12 bases fitting TRBD2. The sequencing input was PBMCs. The CDR3 loop is CASSFLGLAGPTNEQFF. In DNA, the CDR3 is TGTGCCAGCAGCTTTCTCGGACTAGCGGGACCTACCAATGAGCAGTTCTTC.